Following are 17 T cell receptor beta chains from one sample sequenced in a study of radiation and T cells in renal cell carcinoma. Repertoires were generated with immunoSEQ multiplex PCR, while TCRdb's copy carries only in-frame clones and drops some. The sample holds tens of thousands of clones, roughly 64% seen once. Treatment described: treatment-naive control, cytoreductive nephrectomy. The sequencing here drew on tumor tissue, taken from a patient whose treatment was nephrectomy without radiotherapy. The receptors come from a man between 40 and 49 years old with renal cell carcinoma.

The rearrangement joins TRBV5-6 to TRBJ1-4; D ambiguous. This CDR3 spans 13 amino acids. Trimming cost V 0 bases and J 8 bases, with 8 bases left between them. Germline loops: CDR1 SGHDT, CDR2 YYEEEE. CDR3 in DNA: TGTGCCAGCAGCTTGGTACAAGAAGAAAAACTGTTTTTT. It codes for CASSLVQEEKLFF.

This clone was counted only a few times. CDR3 in amino acids: CASSLGSLGLTEAFF. CDR3 bases: TGTGCCAGCAGCTTAGGAAGCTTGGGGCTTACTGAAGCTTTCTTT. The rearrangement links TRBV13 to TRBJ1-1; perhaps TRBD1 as D (5 bases). This CDR3 comprises 15 residues. Per the germline V gene, CDR1 is PRHDT and CDR2 is FYEKMQ (reference sequence). V lost 0 bases and J lost 5, with 13 bases in between.

The J gene is TRBJ1-3, the V gene TRBV7-2; D is unclear. This CDR3 has 15 amino acids. Germline values: CDR1 SGHTA, CDR2 FQGNSA. V gave up 5 bases and J gave up 0 bases, with 11 bases separating them. The CDR3 loop reads CASSPFLGSGNTIYF. In DNA, the CDR3 is TGTGCCAGCAGCCCCTTTCTTGGCTCTGGAAACACCATATATTTT.

This clone was seen a handful of times. The genes are TRBV6-5 and TRBJ2-2, with D possibly being TRBD2 (5 bases). Trimming took 2 bases from V and 0 from J, leaving 10 bases between them. Germline loops: CDR1 MNHEY, CDR2 SVGAGI. This CDR3 region has 16 residues. The CDR3 reads CASSYKRAANTGELFF. CDR3 nucleotide sequence: TGTGCCAGCAGTTACAAGAGGGCCGCGAACACCGGGGAGCTGTTTTTT.

The chain carries TRBV9 and TRBJ2-2; D gene unclear. CDR1 and CDR2 (germline): SGDLS, YYNGEE. This CDR3 has 14 residues. The V end was cut by 2 bases, the J end by 7 bases, with 12 bases between. The CDR3 sequence: CASSVGPSNGELFF. The CDR3 DNA reads as TGTGCCAGCAGCGTTGGGCCCAGCAACGGGGAGCTGTTTTTT.

The rearrangement uses TRBV15 and TRBJ2-1; perhaps TRBD1 as D (5 bases). Germline CDR1 LNHNV, CDR2 YYDKDF (reference sequence). CDR3 length equals 18 residues. V shed 0 bases and J shed 2 bases, with 17 bases lying between them. The CDR3 here is CATSRDLFRAWTYNEQFF. The CDR3 nucleotides read TGTGCCACCAGCAGAGATCTCTTCAGGGCTTGGACCTACAATGAGCAGTTCTTC.

V is TRBV5-6 and J is TRBJ2-1; maybe TRBD1 (6 bases). CDR1 is SGHDT and CDR2 is YYEEEE in the germline V gene. V gave up 3 bases and J gave up 0 bases, with 16 bases separating them. The CDR3 totals 17 residues. This CDR3 is CASSSYREFFSYNEQFF. CDR3 nucleotide sequence: TGTGCCAGCAGCTCCTACAGGGAATTTTTCTCCTACAATGAGCAGTTCTTC.

The chain is built from TRBV18 and TRBJ2-5, with TRBD1 matching 9 bases. The CDR3 runs to 15 residues. V shed 0 bases and J 3 bases; nucleotides not matched to a gene: 2. Looked up from germline, CDR1 is KGHSH and CDR2 is LQKENI. DNA for the CDR3: TGTGCCAGCTCACCACCGGGACAGGGAGAAGAGACCCAGTACTTC. Its protein is CASSPPGQGEETQYF.

In the case of this clone: Just one base apart from a much larger clone, this may be a read error. This chain connects TRBV4-1 to TRBJ1-2; no firm D call. Trimming stripped 3 bases from V and 2 bases from J, with 10 bases between. Germline V lookup: CDR1 MGHRA, CDR2 YSYEKL. The CDR3 spans 14 residues. As DNA, the CDR3 is TGCGCCAGCAGCCATGATGACGAAAACTATGGCTACACCTTC. Its translation: CASSHDDENYGYTF.

The chain uses TRBV2 and TRBJ2-7; a weak D match, TRBD1 (5 bases). Germline values: CDR1 SNHLY, CDR2 FYNNEI. The ends were cut back, 8 bases at V and 3 bases at J, with 14 bases in the middle. The CDR3 is 13 residues long. The CDR3 DNA is TGTGCCAGCCGTCGGACACTAAACTACGAGCAGTACGTC. As protein: CASRRTLNYEQYV.

This clone was counted many times. V and J are TRBV29-1 and TRBJ2-5; D may be TRBD1 (5 bases). This CDR3 has 13 amino acids. Germline V lookup: CDR1 SQVTM, CDR2 ANQGSEA. V was shortened by 2 bases and J by 2 bases, with 9 bases between the two germline ends. CDR3 amino acids: CSVEQGAQETQYF. The CDR3 DNA reads TGCAGCGTTGAACAAGGGGCACAAGAGACCCAGTACTTC.

The chain combines TRBV5-1 with TRBJ2-3; 11 bases map to TRBD2. Germline V gives CDR1 SGHRS, CDR2 YFSETQ. The V segment lost 4 bases and the J segment 1 base; nucleotides outside the gene matches: 5. This CDR3 is built from 16 residues. The DNA for the CDR3 is TGCGCCAGCAGCCCGACTAGCGGGACCGGCACAGATACGCAGTATTTT. Encoded protein: CASSPTSGTGTDTQYF.

This clone has more than one count but fewer than ten. The chain combines TRBV5-4 with TRBJ1-2; D is ambiguous. This CDR3 has 14 residues. V was trimmed by 4 bases and J by 0 bases, leaving 10 bases between them. Germline assignment: CDR1 SGHNT and CDR2 YYREEE (reference sequence). The chain's CDR3 is CASSPSGSNYGYTF. CDR3 nucleotide sequence: TGTGCCAGCAGCCCCTCAGGCTCTAACTATGGCTACACCTTC. Full variable domain (missing parts from reference TRBV5-4 and TRBJ1-2): ETGVTQSPTHLIKTRGQQVTLRCSSQSGHNTVSWYQQALGQGPQFIFQYYREEENGRGNFPPRFSGLQFPNYSSELNVNALELDDSALYLCASSPSGSNYGYTFGSGTRLTVV.

The chain employs TRBV7-9 and TRBJ2-1, with 7 bases identical to TRBD1. The CDR3 consists of 13 residues. Germline CDR1 and CDR2: SEHNR and FQNEAQ (reference sequence). V trimming: 5 bases; J trimming: 15 bases; junction bases outside the gene matches: 13. Here the CDR3 reads CASSLTQGVPPFF. CDR3 sequence (DNA): TGTGCCAGCAGCCTAACGCAGGGGGTACCCCCGTTCTTC.

Ten or more counts support this clone. The genes are TRBV2 and TRBJ2-7, with unresolved D. The CDR3 extends over 15 amino acids. Trimming removed 2 bases from V and 4 bases from J, with 15 bases in between. Per germline, CDR1 SNHLY and CDR2 FYNNEI. The CDR3 reads CASSEYGEPLYEQYV. CDR3 sequence (DNA): TGTGCCAGCAGTGAATATGGGGAACCCCTATACGAGCAGTACGTC.

The chain joins TRBV5-1 to TRBJ2-1, with 9 positions matching TRBD1. The CDR3 sequence is 15 residues long. CDR1 is SGHRS and CDR2 is YFSETQ in the germline V gene. V trimming: 7 bases; J trimming: 8 bases; junction bases outside the gene matches: 13. CDR3 nucleotide sequence: TGCGCCAGCTCGTTAACAGGGGGCGCCCCGGATGAGCAGTTCTTC. It codes for CASSLTGGAPDEQFF. The whole variable domain, remainder taken from reference TRBV5-1 and TRBJ2-1, is KAGVTQTPRYLIKTRGQQVTLSCSPISGHRSVSWYQQTPGQGLQFLFEYFSETQRNKGNFPGRFSGRQFSNSRSEMNVSTLELGDSALYLCASSLTGGAPDEQFFGPGTRLTVL.

This clone has a count of ten or more. The V gene is TRBV4-1, the J gene TRBJ1-4, with unresolved D. The CDR3 totals 14 residues. Germline CDR1 is MGHRA and CDR2 is YSYEKL. Trimming pared 0 bases from V and 9 bases from J, leaving 11 bases between. CDR3 loop: CASSQDVGGKKLFF. The CDR3 DNA is TGCGCCAGCAGCCAAGATGTGGGAGGGAAAAAACTGTTTTTT.